This TCR beta chain stems from a study of human T cells and chemical hapten exposure. At the level of the study: The cohort included alopecia areata under or over 50% scalp, totalis and universalis. General study points: TCRs above 1 in 1000 frequency did not change with DPC sensitization.

Methods used by the authors: Samples ranged from roughly 23,224 to 700,000 TCRs, with a median of 95,638. MiXCR, run by TCRdb on the RACE reads, gives a single entry per CDR3 protein. These V and J calls are TCRdb output, not the study's own analysis. The sample has under 300,000 distinct CDR3 sequences; 8.6% are singletons. This CDR3 is 14 amino acids long. The V gene's germline CDR1 is LGHNA and CDR2 YNFKEQ. The germline V and J ends were trimmed by 1 base and 3 bases, with 6 bases remaining between them. In regard to this clonotype: Its target is unknown.

The time point denotes: pre-sensitization, week 0. As for treatment: therapeutic diphenylcyclopropenone sensitization with weekly scalp DPC. RNA extraction used unfractionated whole blood as the source of total RNA. This sequence originates from a woman aged 40 to 49 with alopecia areata. Some clones in this sample may be carry-over from other donors' samples. V and J are TRBV4-2 and TRBJ2-2; D call uncertain. The sample consisted of whole blood, taken in connection with sensitization to the hapten diphenylcyclopropenone (DPC). The CDR3 DNA sequence: TGTGCCAGCAGCCAAGGCGGCCACACCGGGGAGCTGTTTTTT. It specifies CASSQGGHTGELFF.